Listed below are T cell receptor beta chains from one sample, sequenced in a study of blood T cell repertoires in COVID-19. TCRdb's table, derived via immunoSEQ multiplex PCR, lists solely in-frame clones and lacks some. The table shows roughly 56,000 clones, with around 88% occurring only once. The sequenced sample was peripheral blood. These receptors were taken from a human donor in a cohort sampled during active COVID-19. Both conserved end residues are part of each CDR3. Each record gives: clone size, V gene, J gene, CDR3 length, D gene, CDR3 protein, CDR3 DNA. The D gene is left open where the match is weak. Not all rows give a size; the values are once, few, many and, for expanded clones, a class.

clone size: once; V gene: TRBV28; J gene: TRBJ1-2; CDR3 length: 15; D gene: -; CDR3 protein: CAVEAATGGSYGYTF; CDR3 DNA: TGTGCGGTGGAGGCAGCCACTGGGGGGTCCTATGGCTACACCTTC
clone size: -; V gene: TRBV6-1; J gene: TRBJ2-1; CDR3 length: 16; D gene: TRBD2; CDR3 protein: CASSVVRTSGYNEQFF; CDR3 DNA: TGTGCCAGCAGTGTAGTCCGGACTAGCGGCTACAATGAGCAGTTCTTC
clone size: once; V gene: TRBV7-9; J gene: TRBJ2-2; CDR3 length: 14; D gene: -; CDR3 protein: CASSHRLYPGELFF; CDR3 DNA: TGTGCCAGCAGCCATCGGTTGTACCCCGGGGAGCTGTTTTTT
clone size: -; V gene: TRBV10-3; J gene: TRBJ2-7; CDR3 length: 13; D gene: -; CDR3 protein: CAISGRLSYEQYF; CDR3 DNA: TGTGCCATCAGTGGCCGACTTTCCTACGAGCAGTACTTC
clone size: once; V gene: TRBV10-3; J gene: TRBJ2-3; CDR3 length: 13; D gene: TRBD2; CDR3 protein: CASGELAGDTQYF; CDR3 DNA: TGTGCATCGGGCGAACTAGCGGGAGATACGCAGTATTTT
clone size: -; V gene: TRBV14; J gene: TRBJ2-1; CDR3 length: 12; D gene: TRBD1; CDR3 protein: CASSRTGNEQFF; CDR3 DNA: TGTGCCAGCAGCCGGACAGGTAATGAGCAGTTCTTC
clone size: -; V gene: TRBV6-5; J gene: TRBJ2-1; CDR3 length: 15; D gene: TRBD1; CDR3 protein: CASSFRDRASNEQFF; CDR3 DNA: TGTGCCAGCAGTTTCCGGGACAGGGCCTCCAATGAGCAGTTCTTC
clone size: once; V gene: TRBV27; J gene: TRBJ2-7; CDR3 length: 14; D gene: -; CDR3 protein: CASSSAGKIYEQYF; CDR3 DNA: TGTGCCAGCAGTTCGGCGGGAAAGATTTACGAGCAGTACTTC
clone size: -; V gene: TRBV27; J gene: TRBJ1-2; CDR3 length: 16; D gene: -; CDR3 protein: CASSPYPAGAGWGYTF; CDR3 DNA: TGTGCCAGCAGTCCCTACCCCGCGGGGGCGGGATGGGGCTACACCTTC
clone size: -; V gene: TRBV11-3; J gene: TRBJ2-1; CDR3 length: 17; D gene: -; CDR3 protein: CASSNYDRDFSYNEQFF; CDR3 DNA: TGTGCCAGCAGCAACTATGACCGGGACTTCTCCTACAATGAGCAGTTCTTC
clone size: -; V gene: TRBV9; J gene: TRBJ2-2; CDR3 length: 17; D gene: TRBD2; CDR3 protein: CASSVNPAGMNTGELFF; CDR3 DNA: TGTGCCAGCAGCGTCAATCCAGCGGGAATGAACACCGGGGAGCTGTTTTTT
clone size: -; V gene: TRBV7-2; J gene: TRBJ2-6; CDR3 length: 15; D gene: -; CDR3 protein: CASSSSVVLANVLTF; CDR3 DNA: TGTGCCAGCAGCTCTTCAGTTGTCTTGGCCAACGTCCTGACTTTC
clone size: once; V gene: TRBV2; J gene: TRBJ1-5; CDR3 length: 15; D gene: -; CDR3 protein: CASTNLGGGNQPQHF; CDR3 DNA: TGTGCCAGCACCAACCTCGGGGGGGGCAATCAGCCCCAGCATTTT
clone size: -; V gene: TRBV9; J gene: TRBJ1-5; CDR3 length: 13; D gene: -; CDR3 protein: CASSIFPGQPQHF; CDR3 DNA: TGTGCCAGCAGCATATTCCCGGGGCAGCCCCAGCATTTT
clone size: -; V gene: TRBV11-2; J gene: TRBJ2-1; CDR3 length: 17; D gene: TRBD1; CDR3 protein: CASSSSQGAGSYNEQFF; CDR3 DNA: TGTGCCAGCAGCTCCTCACAGGGGGCGGGTTCCTACAATGAGCAGTTCTTC
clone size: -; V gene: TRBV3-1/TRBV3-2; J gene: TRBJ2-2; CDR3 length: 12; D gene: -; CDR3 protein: CASSQTTGELFF; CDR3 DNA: TGTGCCAGCAGCCAAACAACCGGGGAGCTGTTTTTT
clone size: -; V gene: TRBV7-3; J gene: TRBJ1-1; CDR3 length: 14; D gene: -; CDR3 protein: CASSLVHGGARAFF; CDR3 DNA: TGTGCCAGCAGCTTAGTGCACGGAGGAGCGAGGGCTTTCTTT
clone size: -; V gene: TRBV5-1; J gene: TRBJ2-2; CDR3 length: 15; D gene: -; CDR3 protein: CASSLGGAGTGELFF; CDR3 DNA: TGCGCCAGCAGCTTAGGGGGCGCGGGGACCGGGGAGCTGTTTTTT
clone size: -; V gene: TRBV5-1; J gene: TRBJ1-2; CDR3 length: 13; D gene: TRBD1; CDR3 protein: CASSSNRGLGYTF; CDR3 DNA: TGCGCCAGCAGCTCAAACAGGGGTCTCGGCTACACCTTC
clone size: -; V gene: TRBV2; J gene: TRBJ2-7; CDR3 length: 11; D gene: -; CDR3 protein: CASMLGYEQYF; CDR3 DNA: TGTGCCAGCATGCTCGGCTACGAGCAGTACTTC
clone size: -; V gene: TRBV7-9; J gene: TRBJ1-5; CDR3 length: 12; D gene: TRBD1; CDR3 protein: CASSLETGSLYF; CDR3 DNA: TGTGCCAGCAGCTTAGAGACAGGGTCTCTGTATTTT
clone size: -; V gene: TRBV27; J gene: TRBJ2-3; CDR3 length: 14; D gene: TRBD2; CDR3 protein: CASSRTSGRGTQYF; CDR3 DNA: TGTGCCAGCAGTCGGACTAGCGGGAGAGGTACGCAGTATTTT
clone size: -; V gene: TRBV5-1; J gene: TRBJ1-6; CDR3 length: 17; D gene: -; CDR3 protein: CASSLGGLISYNSPLHF; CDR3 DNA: TGCGCCAGCAGCTTGGGCGGACTAATCTCCTATAATTCACCCCTCCACTTT
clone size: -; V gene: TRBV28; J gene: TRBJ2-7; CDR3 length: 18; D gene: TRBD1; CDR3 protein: CASSLRNDYRGVSYEQYF; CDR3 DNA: TGTGCCAGCAGTTTACGGAACGATTACAGGGGGGTGAGCTACGAGCAGTACTTC
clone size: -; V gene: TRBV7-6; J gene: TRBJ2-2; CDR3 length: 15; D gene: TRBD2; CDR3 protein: CASSLGTSHTGELFF; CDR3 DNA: TGTGCCAGCAGCTTAGGGACTAGTCACACCGGGGAGCTGTTTTTT
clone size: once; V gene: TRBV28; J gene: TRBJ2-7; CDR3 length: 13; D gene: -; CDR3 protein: CASSLYGGYEQYF; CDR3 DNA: TGTGCCAGCAGTTTATACGGGGGCTACGAGCAGTACTTC
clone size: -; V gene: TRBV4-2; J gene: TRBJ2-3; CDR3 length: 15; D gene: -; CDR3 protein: CASSQVDREADTQYF; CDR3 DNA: TGTGCCAGCAGCCAGGTCGACAGGGAGGCAGATACGCAGTATTTT